This TCR beta chain was recovered during a study of cytomegalovirus exposure and HLA in healthy donors. The PCR had 60 Vbeta and 13 Jbeta primers. Produced via immunoSEQ multiplex PCR; TCRdb's table is partial and in-frame only. Among approximately 150,000 clones listed, approximately 68% were seen once. Study-level results: Earlier analysis yielded a pattern in which most TCR beta V segments were productive about 87% or about 30% of the time. It was shown in a later analysis that HLA-associated TCR beta chains were more clonally expanded than other, equally common chains.

A remark on this clone: The antigen remains unidentified.

This TCR was recovered from a man aged 35-49 years in good health and CMV-seronegative. Sequencing used PBMCs.

The CDR3 sequence is CASSQDPGRAHEQYF. The CDR3 DNA follows: TGTGCCAGCAGCCAAGATCCAGGGAGGGCCCACGAGCAGTACTTC. The gene calls are TRBV14 and TRBJ2-7; 7 positions agree with TRBD2. The trim removed 0 bases at V and 5 bases at J, leaving 7 bases unmatched. The CDR3 loop spans 15 amino acids. Germline assignment: CDR1 SGHDN and CDR2 FVKESK.